The clone carrying this TCR beta chain appeared a few times. The data stem from a study of T cell repertoires in cytomegalovirus infection. Each CDR3 protein gets one entry after TCRdb re-called the reads with MiXCR. This sample has approximately 200,000 distinct CDR3 sequences, with about 20% found just once. The V gene lost 1 base and the J gene lost 5 bases, with 3 bases spanning the gap. Germline CDR1 and CDR2: SQVTM and ANQGSEA. The CDR3 covers 11 residues. The sequence derives from a human donor in good health (CMV status not recorded). Some clones in this sample may be carry-over from other donors' samples. The sequencing input was CD8+ T cells from PBMCs. V gene TRBV29-1 combines with J gene TRBJ2-1; D is unresolved. The CDR3 sequence is CSVEGDNEQFF. The CDR3, as DNA: TGCAGCGTTGAAGGGGACAATGAGCAGTTCTTC.